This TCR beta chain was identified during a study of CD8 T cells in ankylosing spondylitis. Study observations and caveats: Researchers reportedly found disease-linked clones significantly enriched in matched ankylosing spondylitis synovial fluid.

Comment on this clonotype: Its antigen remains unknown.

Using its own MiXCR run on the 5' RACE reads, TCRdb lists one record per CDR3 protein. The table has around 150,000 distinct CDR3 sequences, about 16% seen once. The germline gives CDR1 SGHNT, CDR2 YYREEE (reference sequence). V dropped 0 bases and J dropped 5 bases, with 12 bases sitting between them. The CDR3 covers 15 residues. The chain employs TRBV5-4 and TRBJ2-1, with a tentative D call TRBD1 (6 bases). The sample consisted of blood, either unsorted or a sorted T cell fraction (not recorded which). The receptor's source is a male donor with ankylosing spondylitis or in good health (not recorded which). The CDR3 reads CASSLDVSGDNEQFF. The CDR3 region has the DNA TGTGCCAGCAGCTTGGATGTTTCAGGGGACAATGAGCAGTTCTTC.